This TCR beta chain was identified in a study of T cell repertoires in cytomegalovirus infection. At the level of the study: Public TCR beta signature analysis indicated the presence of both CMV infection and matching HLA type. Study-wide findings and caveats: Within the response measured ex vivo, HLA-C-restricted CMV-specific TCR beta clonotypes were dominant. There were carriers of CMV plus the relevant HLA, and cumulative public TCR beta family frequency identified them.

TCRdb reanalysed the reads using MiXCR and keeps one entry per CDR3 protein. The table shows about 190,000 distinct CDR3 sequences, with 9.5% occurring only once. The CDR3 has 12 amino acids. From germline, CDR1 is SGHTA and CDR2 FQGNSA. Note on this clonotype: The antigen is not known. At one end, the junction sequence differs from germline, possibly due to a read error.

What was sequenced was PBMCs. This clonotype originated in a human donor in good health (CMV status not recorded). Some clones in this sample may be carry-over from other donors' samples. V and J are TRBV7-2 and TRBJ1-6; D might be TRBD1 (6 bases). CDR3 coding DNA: TGTGTCAGCAGCGCATGGACAGTGGCACTCCACTTT. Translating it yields CVSSAWTVALHF. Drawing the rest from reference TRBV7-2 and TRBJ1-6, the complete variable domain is GAGVSQSPSNKVTEKGKDVELRCDPISGHTALYWYRQSLGQGLEFLIYFQGNSAPDKSGLPSDRFSAERTGGSVSTLTIQRTQQEDSAVYLCVSSAWTVALHFGNGTRLTVT.